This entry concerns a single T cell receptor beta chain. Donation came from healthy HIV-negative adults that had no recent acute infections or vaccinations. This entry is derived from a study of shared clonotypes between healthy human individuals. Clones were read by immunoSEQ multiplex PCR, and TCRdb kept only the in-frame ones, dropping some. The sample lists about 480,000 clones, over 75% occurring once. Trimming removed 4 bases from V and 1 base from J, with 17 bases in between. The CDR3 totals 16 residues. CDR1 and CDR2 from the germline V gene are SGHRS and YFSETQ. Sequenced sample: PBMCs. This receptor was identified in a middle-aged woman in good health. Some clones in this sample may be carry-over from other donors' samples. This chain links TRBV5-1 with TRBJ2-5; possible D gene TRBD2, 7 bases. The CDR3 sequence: CASSPGGGSFQETQYF. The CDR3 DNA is TGCGCCAGCAGCCCAGGCGGGGGCTCCTTCCAAGAGACCCAGTACTTC. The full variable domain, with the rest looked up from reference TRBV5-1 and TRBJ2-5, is KAGVTQTPRYLIKTRGQQVTLSCSPISGHRSVSWYQQTPGQGLQFLFEYFSETQRNKGNFPGRFSGRQFSNSRSEMNVSTLELGDSALYLCASSPGGGSFQETQYFGPGTRLLVL.